A selection of T cell receptor beta chains follows, all from one sample in a study of cytomegalovirus exposure and HLA in healthy donors. Profiling relied on immunoSEQ multiplex PCR, and the TCRdb table lists in-frame clones only, not all of them. Here the sample spans about 150,000 clones, 80% to 90% being singletons. Sequencing was carried out using PBMCs. The receptors were sampled from a woman in her twenties or thirties in good health and CMV-seronegative. The CDR3 runs from the conserved cysteine through the conserved F or W. The D gene is left open where the match is weak. Size values are once, few and many counts, or a class for expanded clones, and some rows have none.

J gene,D gene,CDR3 length,clone size,V gene,CDR3 DNA,CDR3 protein
TRBJ1-5,NA,15,NA,TRBV13,TGTGCCAGCAGCTTAAGAGGCGGAAACAATCAGCCCCAGCATTTT,CASSLRGGNNQPQHF
TRBJ1-1,TRBD1,15,NA,TRBV7-3,TGTGCCAGCAGCTCAACAGGGGCGGGGTACACTGAAGCTTTCTTT,CASSSTGAGYTEAFF
TRBJ1-2,TRBD1,16,NA,TRBV28,TGTGCCAGCAGGTACACCGGGACAGGGCTAATCCGTGGCTACACCTTC,CASRYTGTGLIRGYTF
TRBJ1-1,NA,18,NA,TRBV18,TGTGCCAGCTCACCACCGAATCCGACAGTACCTCAGAACACTGAAGCTTTCTTT,CASSPPNPTVPQNTEAFF
TRBJ2-5,TRBD1,15,NA,TRBV2,TGTGCCAGCAGTGGGAAACGACAGGGGAAACAGACCCAGTACTTC,CASSGKRQGKQTQYF
TRBJ2-7,TRBD1,15,NA,TRBV7-9,TGTGCCAGCAGCTTAAGCCAGGGGGTAAAACACGAGCAGTACTTC,CASSLSQGVKHEQYF
TRBJ2-1,NA,14,NA,TRBV18,TGTGCCAGCTCACCCCAACACCGGGACAATGAGCAGTTCTTC,CASSPQHRDNEQFF
TRBJ1-2,TRBD1,13,NA,TRBV19,TGTGCCAGTACTGACAGGGCGAACTATGGCTACACCTTC,CASTDRANYGYTF
TRBJ1-1,TRBD1,12,few,TRBV7-6,TGTGCCAGCAGTCAGGGGGGCACTGAAGCTTTCTTT,CASSQGGTEAFF
TRBJ2-1,NA,11,few,TRBV10-3,TGTGCCATCAGGGCGGGCCATGAGCAGTTCTTC,CAIRAGHEQFF
TRBJ2-7,NA,20,NA,TRBV21-1,TGTGCCAGCAGCAAACGGGGGGACAGGGGGCGTCGGAAGGTATCCTACGAGCAGTACTTC,CASSKRGDRGRRKVSYEQYF
TRBJ1-1,NA,15,NA,TRBV7-9,TGTGCCAGCAGCTTAGCGCGGGGAATGAACACTGAAGCTTTCTTT,CASSLARGMNTEAFF
TRBJ2-7,NA,13,once,TRBV28,TGTGCCAGCAGTCCTCCCCCCCTCTACGAGCAGTACTTC,CASSPPPLYEQYF
TRBJ2-1,TRBD2,15,NA,TRBV10-3,TGTGCCATCAGGGCTAGCGGGGGGGTCTACAATGAGCAGTTCTTC,CAIRASGGVYNEQFF
TRBJ2-3,NA,14,NA,TRBV7-9,TGTGCCAGCAGCTTGGCGGGGGCGACAGATACGCAGTATTTT,CASSLAGATDTQYF
TRBJ2-7,TRBD2,17,NA,TRBV7-2,TGTGCCAGCAGCTTCCAAGGTGGTGTAGCGGGAGAGGCCGAGCAGTACTTC,CASSFQGGVAGEAEQYF
TRBJ2-7,TRBD1,17,NA,TRBV7-2,TGTGCCAGCAGCTTAGCTCCCGACAGGGTAATTTCTTACGAGCAGTACTTC,CASSLAPDRVISYEQYF